This TCR beta chain came from a study of cytomegalovirus exposure and HLA in healthy donors. Study overall: Membership in the Caucasian-associated ancestry cluster was found for around four fifths of around 380 genotyped donors. Study-wide results and caveats: Apparent HLA restriction characterized most CMV-associated TCR beta chains in a later analysis. Cytomegalovirus-associated status was assigned to some 160 TCR beta chains. Later work showed greater clonal expansion in HLA-associated TCR beta chains than in equally common others.

PCR amplification relied on 60 Vbeta primers (plus 13 Jbeta primers). Method: immunoSEQ multiplex PCR; TCRdb's copy keeps in-frame clones and lacks some. The table includes under 150,000 clones, over 70% detected once. Regarding this clone: Antigen specificity is unknown.

The CDR3 has 15 amino acids. The trim removed 3 bases at V and 14 bases at J, leaving 15 bases unmatched. Germline V CDR1 and CDR2: SGHRS, YFSETQ. Material: PBMCs. The gene calls are TRBV5-1 and TRBJ2-1; TRBD1 matches 9 bases. The TCR sequence derives from a woman in her thirties or forties in good health and CMV-seropositive. Here the CDR3 reads CASSSRQGGGGGEFF. Written as DNA, the CDR3 is TGCGCCAGCAGCTCACGACAGGGGGGGGGTGGAGGTGAGTTCTTC.